This is a list of T cell receptor beta chains from one sample in a study of vaccination effects on CD4 cells after COVID-19. Data came from immunoSEQ multiplex PCR; TCRdb stores just in-frame clones and leaves some out. The repertoire has under 55,000 clones, 75% to 80% of them found once; the top ten carry 6%. These TCRs' antigens remain unknown. The sequences come from CD4+ T cells from PBMCs cultured with HCoV-OC43 spike peptides, collected before COVID-19 vaccination. The origin of the receptors is a human donor who received a COVID-19 vaccine. Both conserved end residues are part of each CDR3. Fields, in order: clone size, J gene, D gene, V gene, CDR3 DNA, CDR3 protein. A D gene is named only where the DNA matches it firmly. Clone size is stated in some rows and not others, as once, few, many or a class when expanded.

-,TRBJ2-6,TRBD1,TRBV5-6,TGTGCCAGCAGCTTAACAGGGGGAACGGACGTCCTGACTTTC,CASSLTGGTDVLTF
-,TRBJ2-3,TRBD1,TRBV12-5,TGTGCTAGTGGTTTGGGGGACACCGGGACAGGGAACTCAGATACGCAGTATTTT,CASGLGDTGTGNSDTQYF
-,TRBJ2-5,-,TRBV29-1,TGCAGCGTTGGAGCTGATACGAGGGAGACCCAGTACTTC,CSVGADTRETQYF
-,TRBJ2-1,TRBD2,TRBV5-4,TGTGCCAGCAGCTTCGGGGGGGGTTCTTACAATGAGCAGTTCTTC,CASSFGGGSYNEQFF
-,TRBJ2-5,-,TRBV2,TGTGCCAGCAAGATCCTTCAAGAGACCCAGTACTTC,CASKILQETQYF
once,TRBJ1-1,-,TRBV3-1/TRBV3-2,TGTGCCAGCAGCCACGGGGGCACTGAAGCTTTCTTT,CASSHGGTEAFF
-,TRBJ2-2,TRBD2,TRBV6-5,TGTGCCAGCAGTTACTCTGGCGGGGGGGGTTCTGGGGAGCTGTTTTTT,CASSYSGGGGSGELFF
-,TRBJ2-2,-,TRBV5-1,TGCGCCAGCAGCTTGTGGTCAGGAGAAAACACCGGGGAGCTGTTTTTT,CASSLWSGENTGELFF
-,TRBJ1-5,-,TRBV21-1,TGTGCCAGCAGCAAGCAGGGGGGGAGAATACGCAATCAGCCCCAGCATTTT,CASSKQGGRIRNQPQHF
-,TRBJ2-1,-,TRBV2,TGTGCCAGCAGTGGTCACAATGAGCAGTTCTTC,CASSGHNEQFF
-,TRBJ2-3,TRBD2,TRBV5-1,TGCGCCAGCAGCCTGCGTAGCGGGGGGGATACGCAGTATTTT,CASSLRSGGDTQYF
-,TRBJ1-5,TRBD1,TRBV19,TGTGCCAGTAGTACTGACAGGGGATTAATTTCGGGTCAGCCCCAGCATTTT,CASSTDRGLISGQPQHF
-,TRBJ1-1,-,TRBV6-2/TRBV6-3,TGTGCCAGCAGTTACGGGCAGACCACTGAAGCTTTCTTT,CASSYGQTTEAFF
-,TRBJ1-2,-,TRBV25-1,TGTGCCAGCAGTGAGTCCGGGCGGTTCTATGGCTACACCTTC,CASSESGRFYGYTF
-,TRBJ2-5,TRBD2,TRBV29-1,TGCAGCGTTGAAGAAGCGGGGTTAGAGACCCAGTACTTC,CSVEEAGLETQYF
-,TRBJ2-2,-,TRBV19,TGTGCCAGTAGTAGAATGTCTATGGCAGGGACATACACCGGGGAGCTGTTTTTT,CASSRMSMAGTYTGELFF
-,TRBJ2-3,TRBD2,TRBV9,TGTGCCAGCAGCGCTCGGACTAGCGGGGGAACAGATACGCAGTATTTT,CASSARTSGGTDTQYF
-,TRBJ1-4,-,TRBV6-6,TGTGCCAGCATCCGAACAGACAGCCAGAATGAAAAACTGTTTTTT,CASIRTDSQNEKLFF
-,TRBJ2-6,-,TRBV19,TGTGCCAGTAGTATAGGCAAGTCGGTATCTGGGGCCAACGTCCTGACTTTC,CASSIGKSVSGANVLTF
-,TRBJ1-2,-,TRBV30,TGTGCCTGGAGAAACATGTTCGGCTATGGCTACACCTTC,CAWRNMFGYGYTF
-,TRBJ2-4,-,TRBV2,TGTGCCAGCAGTGACCAAACAGGGAGGGAGGCCAAAAACATTCAGTACTTC,CASSDQTGREAKNIQYF
-,TRBJ2-2,-,TRBV6-5,TGTGCCAGCAGGGAGGACAGAAGACTGGACGGGGAGCTGTTTTTT,CASREDRRLDGELFF